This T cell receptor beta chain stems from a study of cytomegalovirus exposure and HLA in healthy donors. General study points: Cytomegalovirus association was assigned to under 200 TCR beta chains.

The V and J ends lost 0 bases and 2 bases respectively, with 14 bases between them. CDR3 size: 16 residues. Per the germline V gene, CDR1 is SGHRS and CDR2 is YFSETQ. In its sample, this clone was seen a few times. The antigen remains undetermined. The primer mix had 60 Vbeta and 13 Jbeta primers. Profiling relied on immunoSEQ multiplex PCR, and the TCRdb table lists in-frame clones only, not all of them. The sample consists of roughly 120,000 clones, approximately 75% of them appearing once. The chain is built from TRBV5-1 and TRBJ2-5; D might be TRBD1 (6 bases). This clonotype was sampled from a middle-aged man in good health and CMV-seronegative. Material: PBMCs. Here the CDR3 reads CASSLGPSTGQETQYF. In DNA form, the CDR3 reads TGCGCCAGCAGCTTGGGGCCCTCGACAGGTCAAGAGACCCAGTACTTC. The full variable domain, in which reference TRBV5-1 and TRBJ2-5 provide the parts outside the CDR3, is KAGVTQTPRYLIKTRGQQVTLSCSPISGHRSVSWYQQTPGQGLQFLFEYFSETQRNKGNFPGRFSGRQFSNSRSEMNVSTLELGDSALYLCASSLGPSTGQETQYFGPGTRLLVL.